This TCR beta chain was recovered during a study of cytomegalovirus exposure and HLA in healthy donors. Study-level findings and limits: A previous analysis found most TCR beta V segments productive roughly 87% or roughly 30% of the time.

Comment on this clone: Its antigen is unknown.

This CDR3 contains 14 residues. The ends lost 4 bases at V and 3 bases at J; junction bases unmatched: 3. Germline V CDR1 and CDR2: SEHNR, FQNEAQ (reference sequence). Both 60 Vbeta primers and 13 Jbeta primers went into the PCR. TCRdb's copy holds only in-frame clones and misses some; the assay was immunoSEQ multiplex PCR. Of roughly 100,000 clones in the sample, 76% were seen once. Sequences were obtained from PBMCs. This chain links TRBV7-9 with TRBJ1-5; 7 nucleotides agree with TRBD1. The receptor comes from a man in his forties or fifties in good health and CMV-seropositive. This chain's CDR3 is CASSSGQLNQPQHF. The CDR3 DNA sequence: TGTGCCAGCAGCTCGGGACAGCTCAATCAGCCCCAGCATTTT.